Following are 10 T cell receptor beta chains from one sample sequenced in a study of cytomegalovirus exposure and HLA in healthy donors. The study ran its PCR with 60 Vbeta and 13 Jbeta primers. Repertoires were generated with immunoSEQ multiplex PCR, while TCRdb's copy carries only in-frame clones and drops some. Of 120,000 or so clones listed, around 72% are singletons. The specimen was PBMCs. The receptor source for this set is a woman aged 50 to 60 in good health and CMV-seropositive.

This clone was seen only once. The gene calls are TRBV4-1 and TRBJ2-5, with 8 bases lining up with TRBD2. The CDR3 length is 15 residues. The V gene end was trimmed by 1 base and the J gene end by 5 bases; junction bases not matched to a gene: 6. CDR1 is MGHRA and CDR2 is YSYEKL in the germline V gene. In DNA, the CDR3 is TGCGCCAGCAGCCAAGCGGGAGGGCCTTATGAGACCCAGTACTTC. This gives the protein CASSQAGGPYETQYF.

The chain joins TRBV9 to TRBJ2-2, with D perhaps TRBD2 (6 bases). CDR1 and CDR2 from the germline V gene are SGDLS and YYNGEE. V dropped 3 bases and J dropped 6 bases, with 12 bases sitting between them. The CDR3 spans 14 residues. CDR3 bases: TGTGCCAGCAGCGGCACGGGAGTAGCCGGGGAGCTGTTTTTT. It encodes CASSGTGVAGELFF.

V and J are TRBV2 and TRBJ2-7; 12 nucleotides agree with TRBD2. CDR1 is SNHLY and CDR2 is FYNNEI in the germline V gene. The V gene end was trimmed by 5 bases and the J gene end by 0 bases; junction bases not matched to a gene: 11. This CDR3 has 18 residues. The DNA for the CDR3 is TGTGCCAGCAGTTTACTAGCGGGAGGTGACGTTAGCTCCTACGAGCAGTACTTC. Translating gives CASSLLAGGDVSSYEQYF.

The chain joins TRBV11-2 to TRBJ2-2; 8 bases line up with TRBD1. The CDR3 is 16 amino acids. Trimming cost V 5 bases and J 3 bases; bases outside gene matches: 8. CDR1 and CDR2 (germline): SGHAT, FQNNGV. The CDR3 here is CASSGRQGKYTGELFF. The CDR3 DNA reads as TGTGCCAGCAGCGGTCGACAGGGGAAATACACCGGGGAGCTGTTTTTT.

This chain joins TRBV6-6 and TRBJ1-1; D may be TRBD1 (6 bases). CDR3 length equals 15 residues. Trimming stripped 4 bases from V and 2 bases from J, with 14 bases between. The V gene's germline CDR1 is MNHNY and CDR2 SVGAGI (reference sequence). CDR3 residues: CASSSPGTPNTEAFF. CDR3 DNA sequence: TGTGCCAGCAGTTCCCCGGGGACACCAAACACTGAAGCTTTCTTT.

The rearrangement uses TRBV9 and TRBJ2-5; 8 bases are a match to TRBD2. Germline loops: CDR1 SGDLS, CDR2 YYNGEE. The junction had 6 bases not matched to a gene; V was cut back by 1 base and J by 4 bases. CDR3 length: 15 amino acids. CDR3 nucleotide sequence: TGTGCCAGCAGCGTAACCGGCGGGGGGCGAGAGACCCAGTACTTC. Protein product: CASSVTGGGRETQYF. The full variable domain, completed using reference TRBV9 and TRBJ2-5, is DSGVTQTPKHLITATGQRVTLRCSPRSGDLSVYWYQQSLDQGLQFLIQYYNGEERAKGNILERFSAQQFPDLHSELNLSSLELGDSALYFCASSVTGGGRETQYFGPGTRLLVL.

The chain combines TRBV5-6 with TRBJ2-7; D call uncertain. Germline-derived CDR1 and CDR2 are SGHDT and YYEEEE. The CDR3 is 16 residues long. Trimming took off 4 bases at V and 3 bases at J, with 20 bases between the two ends. CDR3 sequence (DNA): TGTGCCAGCAGCAGATCAGTGGCGGCTTACCTCTACGAGCAGTACTTC. It encodes CASSRSVAAYLYEQYF.

J is TRBJ2-7 and V is TRBV11-2; tentative D call: TRBD2 (6 bases). Trimming took 0 bases from V and 7 from J, leaving 7 bases between them. CDR1 and CDR2 (germline): SGHAT, FQNNGV. CDR3 size: 12 residues. The CDR3 bases are TGTGCCAGCAGCTTAGACCGGGGGGAGCAGTACTTC. It yields the protein CASSLDRGEQYF.

The V call is TRBV27, the J call TRBJ2-1; TRBD2 matches 7 bases. Unmatched junction bases numbered 4, after V lost 6 bases and J lost 8 bases. The CDR3 contains 12 residues. Germline V CDR1 and CDR2: MNHEY, SMNVEV (reference sequence). DNA of the CDR3: TGTGCCAGCAGCCAGGCGGGGGATGAGCAGTTCTTC. It is translated as CASSQAGDEQFF.

The chain links TRBV4-3 to TRBJ2-2; 8 bases fit TRBD2. CDR1 is LGHNA, CDR2 YSLEER, per germline. Losses at the gene ends were 4 bases for V and 1 base for J; bases not matched to a gene: 11. The CDR3 loop spans 18 amino acids. The CDR3 spells CASSPLLSGLGNTGELFF. The CDR3 DNA sequence: TGCGCCAGCAGCCCATTACTGTCGGGACTAGGGAACACCGGGGAGCTGTTTTTT.